What follows are 23 T cell receptor beta chains derived from one specimen sequenced in a study of blood T cell repertoires in COVID-19 (dated by TCRdb to 2018 to 2020). Libraries were prepared through the immunoSEQ multiplex PCR assay. TCRdb limited this immuneACCESS table to in-frame rearrangements with V and J called. A share of clones is missing; checked studies link under half to unresolved V genes, and the rest is unexplained. This sample is represented by some 200,000 clones; about 88% of them were singletons. Approximately 6.5% of the sample goes to the ten largest clones. What was sequenced was peripheral blood. These receptors originate from a woman of 80 years or more in a cohort sampled during active or convalescent COVID-19.

This chain connects TRBV9 to TRBJ1-3; a possible D gene is TRBD1 (5 bases). The CDR3 consists of 14 residues. Per the germline V gene, CDR1 is SGDLS and CDR2 is YYNGEE. V was pared by 4 bases and J by 3 bases, with 11 bases between. For the CDR3, the DNA is TGTGCCAGCAGCCCACCCGGGGGTGGAAACACCATATATTTT. Translation: CASSPPGGGNTIYF.

V gene TRBV30 combines with J gene TRBJ1-1; 8 bases align to TRBD1. Germline lookup yields CDR1 GTSNPN and CDR2 SVGIG (reference sequence). V shed 6 bases and J 5 bases; nucleotides not matched to a gene: 8. The CDR3 length is 13 residues. The chain's CDR3 is CACKPDRGTEAFF. CDR3 in DNA: TGTGCCTGCAAACCCGACAGGGGTACTGAAGCTTTCTTT. The variable domain in full, completed from reference TRBV30 and TRBJ1-1, reads SQTIHQWPATLVQPVGSPLSLECTVEGTSNPNLYWYRQAAGRGLQLLFYSVGIGQISSEVPQNLSASRPQDRQFILSSKKLLLSDSGFYLCACKPDRGTEAFFGQGTRLTVV.

This rearrangement joins TRBV19 to TRBJ2-7; D perhaps matches TRBD1 (5 bases). V lost 5 bases and J lost 5, with 16 bases in between. The CDR3 length is 14 residues. Germline-derived CDR1 and CDR2 are LNHDA and SQIVND (reference sequence). CDR3 nucleotides: TGTGCCAGTAGTCCGCCGGCAGGGTACAACGAGCAGTACTTC. Its protein is CASSPPAGYNEQYF.

This rearrangement joins TRBV10-1 to TRBJ2-6, with D maybe TRBD2 (5 bases). V shed 2 bases and J shed 3 bases, with 11 bases lying between them. Germline lookup yields CDR1 WNHNN and CDR2 SYGVQD (reference sequence). CDR3 length: 16 residues. Here the CDR3 reads CASSEGSASGANVLTF. CDR3 nucleotide sequence: TGCGCCAGCAGTGAGGGGAGCGCCAGTGGGGCCAACGTCCTGACTTTC.

V is TRBV21-1 and J is TRBJ1-2. TRBV21-1 is a listed pseudogene. This CDR3 spans 12 amino acids. DNA of the CDR3: TGTGCCGATACGGAGGGGATCTATGGCTACACCTTC. Its protein is CADTEGIYGYTF.

This clone was seen a few times. The chain recombines TRBV19 with TRBJ2-5; tentative D call: TRBD1 (6 bases). Trimming pared 3 bases from V and 1 base from J, leaving 9 bases between. There are 14 residues in the CDR3. Germline V gives CDR1 LNHDA, CDR2 SQIVND (reference sequence). The DNA of the CDR3 is TGTGCCAGTAGTATGGGGGCAGGCCAAGAGACCCAGTACTTC. Encoded protein: CASSMGAGQETQYF. The complete variable domain, with remaining parts taken from reference TRBV19 and TRBJ2-5, reads DGGITQSPKYLFRKEGQNVTLSCEQNLNHDAMYWYRQDPGQGLRLIYYSQIVNDFQKGDIAEGYSVSREKKESFPLTVTSAQKNPTAFYLCASSMGAGQETQYFGPGTRLLVL.

The CDR3 nucleotides read TGTGCCAGCAGCAAAGCCCCGGGCAGGGCCCGATGCGAAAAACTGTTTTTT. Translating gives CASSKAPGRARCEKLFF. The genes are TRBV21-1 and TRBJ1-4; the DNA was not used to check the table's D call, TRBD1. TRBV21-1 is an annotated pseudogene. The CDR3 has 17 residues.

The CDR3 DNA sequence: TGCGCCAGCAGGGAGCCGAAACGGGGGAAAGAGACCCAGTACTTC. It is translated as CASREPKRGKETQYF. The chain employs TRBV10-2 and TRBJ2-5; a weak D match, TRBD2 (6 bases). The germline gives CDR1 WSHSY, CDR2 SAAADI. CDR3 length: 15 amino acids. Trimming pared 6 bases from V and 3 bases from J, leaving 17 bases between.

J is TRBJ2-5 and V is TRBV2; TRBD1 matches 11 bases. This CDR3 region has 16 residues. Germline V gene lookup returns CDR1 SNHLY and CDR2 FYNNEI. The V segment lost 6 bases and the J segment 5 bases; nucleotides outside the gene matches: 11. The CDR3 protein is CASRAPLGQGVETQYF. The CDR3 DNA follows: TGTGCCAGCAGAGCACCCCTGGGACAGGGGGTTGAGACCCAGTACTTC. The full variable domain, in which reference TRBV2 and TRBJ2-5 provide the parts outside the CDR3, is EPEVTQTPSHQVTQMGQEVILRCVPISNHLYFYWYRQILGQKVEFLVSFYNNEISEKSEIFDDQFSVERPDGSNFTLKIRSTKLEDSAMYFCASRAPLGQGVETQYFGPGTRLLVL.

The chain uses TRBV30 and TRBJ1-5; D gene uncertain. This CDR3 comprises 16 residues. From germline, CDR1 is GTSNPN and CDR2 SVGIG (reference sequence). V was shortened by 2 bases and J by 4 bases, with 18 bases between the two germline ends. The CDR3 region is CAWSPRGGLVNQPQHF. The DNA for the CDR3 is TGTGCCTGGAGTCCCCGGGGAGGCCTCGTTAATCAGCCCCAGCATTTT.

The rearrangement joins TRBV7-9 to TRBJ1-3; D gene ambiguous. This CDR3 comprises 16 residues. Per germline, CDR1 SEHNR and CDR2 FQNEAQ (reference sequence). V was shortened by 0 bases and J by 0 bases, with 9 bases between the two germline ends. This CDR3 reads CASSLAEPYSGNTIYF. CDR3 nucleotide sequence: TGTGCCAGCAGCTTAGCGGAGCCCTACTCTGGAAACACCATATATTTT.

The chain employs TRBV16 and TRBJ2-3; the match to TRBD1 covers 7 bases. J was trimmed by 2 bases and V by 4 bases; bases with no gene match: 6. The CDR3 extends over 15 amino acids. The germline V gene has CDR1 KGHSY and CDR2 FQNENV. For the CDR3, the DNA is TGTGCCAGCAGCCCCCAGACAGGGATCACAGATACGCAGTATTTT. Its protein is CASSPQTGITDTQYF.

The chain has TRBV6-6 and TRBJ2-7; a possible D gene is TRBD2 (5 bases). V dropped 8 bases and J dropped 1 base, with 12 bases sitting between them. The CDR3 is 13 amino acids. In germline, CDR1 is MNHNY, CDR2 SVGAGI (reference sequence). CDR3 DNA: TGTGCCAGCTGTTCTGCGGGTTCCTACGAGCAGTACGTC. Amino acid sequence: CASCSAGSYEQYV.

The CDR3 DNA sequence: TGCGCCAGCAGCCAAGAGTTAGGGGCCGTCGCACGGGAGCAGTACTTC. It translates to CASSQELGAVAREQYF. The chain carries TRBV4-1 and TRBJ2-7, with D tentatively TRBD1 (5 bases). The CDR3 is 16 amino acids. Germline V gene lookup returns CDR1 MGHRA and CDR2 YSYEKL. Trimming cost V 0 bases and J 7 bases, with 19 bases left between them.

V is TRBV11-2 and J is TRBJ2-1; 7 bases align to TRBD1. After removal of 5 bases from V and 3 bases from J, the junction contained 10 bases not matched to a gene. This CDR3 contains 16 residues. From germline, CDR1 is SGHAT and CDR2 FQNNGV. The CDR3 spells CASSQHRGKDYNEQFF. In DNA, the CDR3 is TGTGCCAGCAGCCAGCACAGGGGCAAGGACTACAATGAGCAGTTCTTC.

The V call is TRBV5-1, the J call TRBJ1-2, with D unclear. Germline CDR1 is SGHRS and CDR2 is YFSETQ. This CDR3 is 12 amino acids long. Trimming left V 4 bases short and J 7 bases short, with 11 bases between. The CDR3 loop is CASSPAGSGYTF. The DNA for the CDR3 is TGCGCCAGCAGCCCAGCTGGGAGTGGCTACACCTTC.

The chain employs TRBV2 and TRBJ1-2, with D possibly TRBD1 on 5 matching bases. The CDR3 is 16 amino acids. V lost 3 bases and J lost 3, with 17 bases in between. Germline V CDR1 and CDR2: SNHLY, FYNNEI. The CDR3 nucleotides read TGTGCCAGCAGTGATTACAGGTCGGCCTCGTACTATGGCTACACCTTC. Its protein product is CASSDYRSASYYGYTF. Combining the CDR3 with reference TRBV2 and TRBJ1-2 gives the whole variable domain EPEVTQTPSHQVTQMGQEVILRCVPISNHLYFYWYRQILGQKVEFLVSFYNNEISEKSEIFDDQFSVERPDGSNFTLKIRSTKLEDSAMYFCASSDYRSASYYGYTFGSGTRLTVV.

The chain carries TRBV9 and TRBJ2-1; weak D call: TRBD1 (5 bases). This CDR3 comprises 15 residues. V lost 0 bases and J lost 2, with 9 bases in between. The germline V gene has CDR1 SGDLS and CDR2 YYNGEE. The CDR3 loop reads CASSVGDSTYNEQFF. The CDR3 nucleotides read TGTGCCAGCAGCGTAGGTGACAGCACCTACAATGAGCAGTTCTTC.

The chain links TRBV5-5 to TRBJ1-5; unclear D gene. The CDR3 spans 14 residues. V lost 0 bases, J lost 1 base, and 5 bases lay in between. Germline CDR1 is SGHKS and CDR2 is YYEKEE (reference sequence). The CDR3 nucleotides are TGTGCCAGCAGCTTGGGGAGGAGCAATCAGCCCCAGCATTTT. Translating it yields CASSLGRSNQPQHF.

The chain couples TRBV7-2 to TRBJ2-7; 12 positions match TRBD2. Trimming took 2 bases from V and 2 from J; bases not matched to a gene: 1. The CDR3 extends over 15 amino acids. Germline V CDR1 and CDR2: SGHTA, FQGNSA. The CDR3 DNA reads as TGTGCCAGCAGCTTATCTAGCGGGGGGGCCTACGAGCAGTACTTC. Protein: CASSLSSGGAYEQYF.

This clone was seen just once. The V and J genes are TRBV10-2 and TRBJ1-1; D may be TRBD1 (6 bases). Germline CDR1 and CDR2: WSHSY and SAAADI. V lost 6 bases and J lost 1, with 9 bases in between. This CDR3 has 13 residues. CDR3 nucleotide sequence: TGCGCCAGCAGCGGACAGACGAACACTGAAGCTTTCTTT. Translating gives CASSGQTNTEAFF.

The CDR3 DNA is TGTGCCAGCAGCCCGAGACAGAGCCTCTACGAGCAGTACTTC. Translation gives CASSPRQSLYEQYF. The genes are TRBV11-2 and TRBJ2-7, with a tentative D call TRBD1 (5 bases). Trimming stripped 5 bases from V and 3 bases from J, with 14 bases between. Germline CDR1 reads SGHAT; CDR2 reads FQNNGV. The CDR3 runs 14 residues.

This sequence joins TRBV30 and TRBJ1-6, with 7 bases that match TRBD1. This CDR3 spans 15 amino acids. V shed 0 bases and J 7 bases; nucleotides not matched to a gene: 6. Germline values: CDR1 GTSNPN, CDR2 SVGIG (reference sequence). CDR3 region: CAWSVLDRRNSPLHF. CDR3 DNA: TGTGCCTGGAGTGTACTGGACAGGAGGAATTCACCCCTCCACTTT.